These 26 T cell receptor beta chains came from one sample sequenced in a study of T cell responses to AZD1222 COVID-19 vaccine. Sequencing was performed with immunoSEQ multiplex PCR; in TCRdb, only in-frame clones are kept and a portion is missing. The sample shows around 200,000 clones, around nine tenths of them seen only once. The material sequenced was peripheral blood, taken 28 days after the second AZD1222 dose. These receptors all come from an adult who received the AZD1222 COVID-19 vaccine.

The rearrangement uses TRBV6-1 and TRBJ2-5; TRBD1 matches 10 bases. The CDR3 is 17 residues long. CDR1 and CDR2 from the germline V gene are MNHNS and SASEGT. With V trimmed by 2 bases and J by 3 bases, 9 bases remained unmatched. CDR3 amino acids: CASSESRWDRGEETQYF. The CDR3 region has the DNA TGTGCCAGCAGTGAATCAAGGTGGGACAGGGGTGAAGAGACCCAGTACTTC.

This rearrangement joins TRBV23-1 to TRBJ2-4; 7 bases match TRBD1. TRBV23-1 is given ORF status, its function remaining uncertain. V lost 2 bases to trimming and J lost 0 bases; unmatched junction nucleotides: 4. The CDR3 extends over 16 amino acids. The CDR3 region is CASSQADRIAKNIQYF. Here the CDR3 DNA reads TGCGCCAGCAGTCAAGCGGACAGGATAGCCAAAAACATTCAGTACTTC.

The chain joins TRBV5-4 to TRBJ2-2; no reliable D call. Germline V gene sequence: CDR1 SGHNT, CDR2 YYREEE (reference sequence). CDR3 length: 16 amino acids. V lost 0 bases to trimming and J lost 3 bases, with 12 bases between them. Here the CDR3 DNA reads TGTGCCAGCAGCTTGGGGGGTGGCAGACACACCGGGGAGCTGTTTTTT. Its translation is CASSLGGGRHTGELFF. The full variable domain, with the rest looked up from reference TRBV5-4 and TRBJ2-2, is ETGVTQSPTHLIKTRGQQVTLRCSSQSGHNTVSWYQQALGQGPQFIFQYYREEENGRGNFPPRFSGLQFPNYSSELNVNALELDDSALYLCASSLGGGRHTGELFFGEGSRLTVL.

V and J are TRBV3-1 (or the pseudogene TRBV3-2) and TRBJ2-7, with 9 bases lining up with TRBD1. The CDR3 covers 16 residues. With 4 bases clipped from V and 6 bases from J, the junction kept 13 bases outside the gene matches. Germline V gives CDR1 LGHDT, CDR2 YNNKEL (reference sequence). The CDR3 reads CASSPLTGQGLGEQYF. CDR3 bases: TGTGCCAGCAGCCCCCTGACGGGACAGGGACTTGGCGAGCAGTACTTC.

This chain joins TRBV27 and TRBJ2-5, with a tentative D call TRBD1 (6 bases). V gave up 3 bases and J gave up 1 base, with 6 bases separating them. From germline, CDR1 is MNHEY and CDR2 SMNVEV (reference sequence). The CDR3 contains 13 residues. DNA of the CDR3: TGTGCCAGCAGTTTGGGGGCCCAAGAGACCCAGTACTTC. This codes for CASSLGAQETQYF.

This chain connects TRBV18 to TRBJ1-1, with D possibly TRBD1 on 6 matching bases. V lost 0 bases to trimming and J lost 5 bases, with 10 bases between them. The V gene's germline CDR1 is KGHSH and CDR2 LQKENI. The CDR3 has 14 amino acids. Written as DNA, the CDR3 is TGTGCCAGCTCACCACCAGGGGGTCGAACTGAAGCTTTCTTT. This gives the protein CASSPPGGRTEAFF.

The chain combines TRBV19 with TRBJ2-1, with a tentative D call TRBD1 (6 bases). Germline V gene sequence: CDR1 LNHDA, CDR2 SQIVND (reference sequence). V was cut by 4 bases and J by 1 base, with 14 bases left in between. The CDR3 has 16 amino acids. CDR3 in amino acids: CASSTYTGSSYNEQFF. The CDR3 DNA reads as TGTGCCAGTAGTACCTACACAGGGTCGTCCTACAATGAGCAGTTCTTC.

The V and J genes are TRBV3-1 (or the pseudogene TRBV3-2) and TRBJ1-6; 10 bases are a match to TRBD1. With V trimmed by 1 base and J by 8 bases, 2 bases remained unmatched. Germline V gene data show CDR1 as LGHDT and CDR2 as YNNKEL (reference sequence). This CDR3 has 15 residues. CDR3 nucleotides: TGTGCCAGCAGCCAAGGACAGGGGGCCGATTCACCCCTCCACTTT. Translated: CASSQGQGADSPLHF.

The genes are TRBV7-3 and TRBJ2-1, with 8 bases matching TRBD2. V lost 5 bases to trimming and J lost 4 bases; unmatched junction nucleotides: 7. Germline CDR1 is SGHTA and CDR2 is FQGTGA. CDR3 length equals 15 residues. As DNA, the CDR3 is TGTGCCAGCAGCCACTCGGCTAGCGGGTACAATGAGCAGTTCTTC. Amino acids: CASSHSASGYNEQFF.

The CDR3 is CASNSPGTGVCEQYF. CDR3 in DNA: TGTGCCAGCAACAGCCCGGGGACAGGGGTTTGCGAGCAGTACTTC. The V gene is TRBV21-1, the J gene TRBJ2-7; TRBD1, the table's D call, lacks a check against the DNA. TRBV21-1 is recorded as a pseudogene. The CDR3 is 15 residues long.

This clone was counted a single time. The chain has TRBV5-1 and TRBJ2-2, with TRBD2 matching over 8 bases. Germline-derived CDR1 and CDR2 are SGHRS and YFSETQ. The CDR3 sequence is 16 residues long. With 4 bases clipped from V and 4 bases from J, the junction kept 9 bases outside the gene matches. The CDR3 region has the DNA TGCGCCAGCAGCCCAGATAGCGGGAAAGGCACCGGGGAGCTGTTTTTT. Translating gives CASSPDSGKGTGELFF.

The chain joins TRBV5-1 to TRBJ2-2, with D possibly TRBD2 on 7 matching bases. This CDR3 is built from 15 residues. Germline CDR1 reads SGHRS; CDR2 reads YFSETQ. V was cut by 0 bases and J by 7 bases, with 13 bases left in between. As DNA, the CDR3 is TGCGCCAGCAGCTTGGGGGCGCGGGGGCGCGGGGAGCTGTTTTTT. Protein: CASSLGARGRGELFF.

The chain links TRBV7-3 to TRBJ1-2; a possible D gene is TRBD1 (6 bases). The CDR3 is 14 amino acids. Looked up from germline, CDR1 is SGHTA and CDR2 is FQGTGA. The V and J ends lost 3 bases and 2 bases respectively, with 10 bases between them. CDR3 in amino acids: CASSFGGGNYGYTF. The CDR3 DNA follows: TGTGCCAGCAGCTTTGGCGGGGGCAACTATGGCTACACCTTC.

V and J are TRBV5-5 and TRBJ2-2; D uncertain. Between the trimmed V and J ends, which lost 4 bases and 4 bases, there was a span of 14 bases. The CDR3 loop spans 15 amino acids. The germline V gene encodes CDR1 SGHKS and CDR2 YYEKEE (reference sequence). CDR3 sequence (DNA): TGTGCCAGCAGCCCGTCCGGGTATATCACCGGGGAGCTGTTTTTT. It codes for CASSPSGYITGELFF.

The chain couples TRBV12-1 to TRBJ2-4; whether TRBD2, the table's D call, matches the DNA was not checked. TRBV12-1 is a pseudogene locus. The CDR3 covers 16 residues. The CDR3 region has the DNA TGTGCCAGCAGCTTTGAGTCTAGCCCCCCGTTAAACATTCAGTACTTC. This encodes CASSFESSPPLNIQYF.

The chain carries TRBV18 and TRBJ1-4; 8 nucleotides align to TRBD1. J gave up 1 base and V 3 bases, and 7 bases lay outside the gene matches. The CDR3 totals 17 residues. Germline V gene lookup returns CDR1 KGHSH and CDR2 LQKENI. CDR3 DNA sequence: TGTGCCAGCTCACCGGACAGGGCGACGAGAACTAATGAAAAACTGTTTTTT. Protein product: CASSPDRATRTNEKLFF. Full variable domain (missing parts from reference TRBV18 and TRBJ1-4): NAGVMQNPRHLVRRRGQEARLRCSPMKGHSHVYWYRQLPEEGLKFMVYLQKENIIDESGMPKERFSAEFPKEGPSILRIQQVVRGDSAAYFCASSPDRATRTNEKLFFGSGTQLSVL.

The CDR3 nucleotides read TGTGCCAGCAGTAGGACAGGGGGGGCCTACGAGCAGTACTTC. Translating it yields CASSRTGGAYEQYF. The chain recombines TRBV28 with TRBJ2-7, with 10 positions matching TRBD1. Germline V gene sequence: CDR1 MDHEN, CDR2 SYDVKM. V was pared by 5 bases and J by 2 bases, with 3 bases of the junction left unmatched. This CDR3 is built from 14 residues.

The chain combines TRBV7-2 with TRBJ1-3; 7 nucleotides match TRBD1. CDR3 size: 14 residues. Germline lookup yields CDR1 SGHTA and CDR2 FQGNSA. The V segment lost 6 bases and the J segment 4 bases; nucleotides outside the gene matches: 6. The CDR3 nucleotides read TGTGCCAGCAGTTCGTGGGGACAGGGAAACACCATATATTTT. Translating it yields CASSSWGQGNTIYF.

The chain links TRBV6-2 or TRBV6-3 to TRBJ1-1; 8 bases are a match to TRBD1. The CDR3 runs to 15 residues. After removal of 6 bases from V and 5 bases from J, the junction contained 11 bases not matched to a gene. The germline CDR1 and CDR2 sequences are MNHEY and SVGEGT. The CDR3 reads CASSSSGQGYTEAFF. The CDR3 DNA reads TGTGCCAGCAGCTCCTCCGGACAGGGTTATACTGAAGCTTTCTTT.

J is TRBJ1-4 and V is TRBV7-2; 7 nucleotides agree with TRBD1. Germline assignment: CDR1 SGHTA and CDR2 FQGNSA. This CDR3 comprises 14 residues. After removal of 5 bases from V and 5 bases from J, the junction contained 5 bases not matched to a gene. CDR3 protein: CASSQRDRNEKLFF. The CDR3 nucleotides read TGTGCCAGCAGCCAGCGGGACAGAAATGAAAAACTGTTTTTT.

This rearrangement joins TRBV5-1 to TRBJ2-1, with 9 bases matching TRBD1. Germline CDR1 is SGHRS and CDR2 is YFSETQ. The CDR3 is 19 residues long. Trimming took 4 bases from V and 8 from J; bases not matched to a gene: 22. DNA of the CDR3: TGCGCCAGCAGCCCTGGGCTAAAACCCGGGACAGGGAAAGGGGATGAGCAGTTCTTC. The encoded protein is CASSPGLKPGTGKGDEQFF.

The genes are TRBV11-2 and TRBJ2-3; no firm D call. The CDR3 consists of 11 residues. Germline values: CDR1 SGHAT, CDR2 FQNNGV. Trimming cost V 5 bases and J 7 bases, with 7 bases left between them. The CDR3 reads CASSPRYTQYF. The CDR3 DNA reads as TGTGCCAGCAGCCCGAGATATACGCAGTATTTT.

V usage is TRBV28 and J usage is TRBJ2-7, with TRBD1 identical over 9 bases. The CDR3 has 15 amino acids. CDR1 is MDHEN, CDR2 SYDVKM, per germline. V shed 6 bases and J 4 bases; nucleotides not matched to a gene: 10. CDR3 region: CASRPPGTGIYEQYF. DNA of the CDR3: TGTGCCAGCAGACCCCCCGGGACAGGGATTTACGAGCAGTACTTC.

The V call is TRBV4-2, the J call TRBJ1-2; the match to TRBD1 covers 7 bases. J lost 5 bases, V lost 1 base, and 4 bases had no gene match. The CDR3 spans 14 residues. Germline V gene sequence: CDR1 LGHNA, CDR2 YNFKEQ. CDR3 residues: CASSQGDSNYGYTF. Here the CDR3 DNA reads TGTGCCAGCAGCCAAGGGGACAGCAATTATGGCTACACCTTC.

This chain connects TRBV19 to TRBJ2-3; D is ambiguous. The CDR3 totals 17 residues. V gave up 0 bases and J gave up 1 base, with 14 bases separating them. CDR1 LNHDA and CDR2 SQIVND come from the germline V gene (reference sequence). The CDR3 DNA reads as TGTGCCAGTAGTATAGATCTAGGGCTTCCGGGCACAGATACGCAGTATTTT. Encoded protein: CASSIDLGLPGTDTQYF.

This clone came up a few times. V is TRBV5-5 and J is TRBJ2-7; possibly TRBD2 for D (5 bases). The germline V gene has CDR1 SGHKS and CDR2 YYEKEE (reference sequence). Trimming took 2 bases from V and 10 from J, leaving 16 bases between them. The CDR3 runs to 13 residues. CDR3 residues: CASSFSSVEGQYF. The CDR3 bases are TGTGCCAGCAGCTTCTCTAGTGTTGAGGGACAGTACTTC.